These T cell receptor beta chains were read from a single sample in a study of blood T cell repertoires in COVID-19. Sequenced by immunoSEQ multiplex PCR; TCRdb stores in-frame clones only, minus some. The sample has fewer than 300,000 clones; 86% are singletons. The sequenced material came from peripheral blood. These receptors were obtained from a woman in her 30s with COVID-19, enrolled during active disease. Each CDR3 is given without its conserved first and last residue. The order of the fields is J gene, V gene, CDR3 protein.

>TRBJ1-1|TRBV6-5
ASSPPGVLGTEAF
>TRBJ2-7|TRBV27
ASSLVGFGYEQY
>TRBJ1-2|TRBV5-1
ASSLSGGYGYT
>TRBJ2-1|TRBV2
ASSPLAGTINEQF
>TRBJ1-2|TRBV6-5
ASSYSQGLKGYT
>TRBJ2-5|TRBV6-9
ASSSTVQETQY
>TRBJ1-3|TRBV13
ASSFGASGNTIY
>TRBJ2-6|TRBV7-9
ASSTRWAYVLT
>TRBJ2-7|TRBV11-1
ASSIRGRNYEQY
>TRBJ2-1|TRBV10-2
ASSPFPGTSGSSYNEQF
>TRBJ1-1|TRBV9
ASSVSGLGAF
>TRBJ1-1|TRBV21-1
ASLLGGTGGMSTEAF
>TRBJ2-7|TRBV29-1
SALGGDRFSDEQY
>TRBJ2-1|TRBV30
AWGDFYNEQF
>TRBJ2-1|TRBV10-2
ASSESVSSYNEQF
>TRBJ1-6|TRBV3-1/TRBV3-2
ASSHQVGLSLLH
>TRBJ2-5|TRBV5-1
ASSLLPTGGETQY
>TRBJ2-2|TRBV19
ASIWSVNTGELF
>TRBJ1-4|TRBV19
ASSLRTEVLEKLF
>TRBJ1-1|TRBV5-6
ASSLVRNTEAF
>TRBJ1-2|TRBV5-4
ASSRGQYKNYGYT
>TRBJ1-1|TRBV6-5
ASSLVGGRITEAF
>TRBJ1-2|TRBV5-1
ASSLGGGDYT
>TRBJ2-5|TRBV5-8
ASSLNVGLRQETQY